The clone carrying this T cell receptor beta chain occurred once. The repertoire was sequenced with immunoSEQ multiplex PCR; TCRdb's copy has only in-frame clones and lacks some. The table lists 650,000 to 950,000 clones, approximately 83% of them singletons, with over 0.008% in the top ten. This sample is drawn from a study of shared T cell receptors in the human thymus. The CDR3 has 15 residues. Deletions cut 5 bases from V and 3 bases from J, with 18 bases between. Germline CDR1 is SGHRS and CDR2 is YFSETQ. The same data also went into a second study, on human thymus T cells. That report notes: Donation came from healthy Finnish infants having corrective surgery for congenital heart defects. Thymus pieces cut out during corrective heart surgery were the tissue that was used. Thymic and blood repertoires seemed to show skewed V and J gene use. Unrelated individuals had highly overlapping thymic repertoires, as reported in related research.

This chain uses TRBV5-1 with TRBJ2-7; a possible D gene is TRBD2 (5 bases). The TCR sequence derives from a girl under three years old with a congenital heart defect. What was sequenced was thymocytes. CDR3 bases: TGCGCCAGCAGGGACTTGACGCAAAACGACTACGAGCAGTACTTC. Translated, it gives CASRDLTQNDYEQYF.